This TCR beta chain was recorded in a study of shared clonotypes between healthy human individuals. In the study overall: There were three CD4 naive, three CD4 memory, two CD8 naive and one CD8 memory plates per donor. Study conclusions and caveats: Approximately 4.5% was the fraction of naive CD4 clonotypes found shared across a few donors. Clonotype sharing levels among donors were expected to vary with sequencing depth.

Sequencing used immunoSEQ multiplex PCR; TCRdb keeps in-frame clones, though not all of them. The table lists hundreds of thousands of clones, around 78% of them singletons, with around 2% in the top ten. The CDR3 runs 15 residues. V lost 6 bases, J lost 5 bases, and 7 bases stayed unmatched. Germline V lookup: CDR1 LNHDA, CDR2 SQIVND (reference sequence). From CD4+ cells came CD45RA+ naive and CD45RA-negative memory subsets. About this clone itself: Its antigen is still unknown.

The chain has TRBV19 and TRBJ2-1; 10 nucleotides agree with TRBD2. This TCR was recovered from a woman in her thirties in good health. The material sequenced was memory CD4+ T cells sorted from blood. Subset specified: CD45RA-negative fraction. This CDR3 reads CASSPPTSGHNEQFF. The CDR3 DNA follows: TGTGCCAGTAGCCCACCGACTAGCGGGCACAATGAGCAGTTCTTC.